Listed here are 21 T cell receptor beta chains from one sample, sequenced in a study of T-cell reconstitution after alpha-beta-depleted transplantation in children. Preparing the TCRbeta library involved the use of unique molecular identifiers. TCRdb recomputed calls from the PCR reads with MiXCR, one row per CDR3 protein. The sample carries fewer than 550,000 distinct CDR3 sequences, about 10% recorded once. Source: PBMCs, mostly from graft donor cells, taken 180 days after TCRalphabeta/CD19-depleted stem cell transplant. Receptors were obtained from a female patient aged 2-9 years who had a stem cell transplant for aplastic anemia, so the T cells may come from the graft donor.

This chain joins TRBV7-9 and TRBJ1-6, with TRBD1 as a possible D gene (5 bases). The germline V gene has CDR1 SEHNR and CDR2 FQNEAQ (reference sequence). V was shortened by 5 bases and J by 14 bases, with 16 bases between the two germline ends. There are 13 residues in the CDR3. CDR3 loop: CASSPGPVLTLHF. The CDR3 region has the DNA TGTGCCAGCAGCCCAGGGCCTGTTTTGACCCTCCACTTT.

The chain is built from TRBV18 and TRBJ1-4, with no clear D. Trimming took 2 bases from V and 7 from J, leaving 14 bases between them. The CDR3 loop spans 15 amino acids. Germline CDR1 and CDR2: KGHSH and LQKENI. In nucleotides, the CDR3 is TGTGCCAGCTCACCAGGTGCCCCGACGACTGAAAAACTGTTTTTT. Its translation: CASSPGAPTTEKLFF. Supplemented by reference TRBV18 and TRBJ1-4, the full variable domain reads NAGVMQNPRHLVRRRGQEARLRCSPMKGHSHVYWYRQLPEEGLKFMVYLQKENIIDESGMPKERFSAEFPKEGPSILRIQQVVRGDSAAYFCASSPGAPTTEKLFFGSGTQLSVL.

A few counts support this clonotype. The genes are TRBV15 and TRBJ2-7; D may be TRBD2 (5 bases). This CDR3 spans 15 amino acids. The germline CDR1 and CDR2 sequences are LNHNV and YYDKDF (reference sequence). V was trimmed by 5 bases and J by 2 bases, leaving 16 bases between them. CDR3 sequence reads: CATSFGRGRTYEQYF. Written as DNA, the CDR3 is TGTGCCACCAGCTTCGGTCGGGGTAGGACCTACGAGCAGTACTTC.

This clonotype occurred many times. The rearrangement links TRBV24-1 to TRBJ1-5; D unresolved. The CDR3 has 14 amino acids. The V gene lost 2 bases and the J gene lost 3 bases, with 7 bases spanning the gap. The germline gives CDR1 KGHDR, CDR2 SFDVKD. Here the CDR3 DNA reads TGTGCCACCAGTGATTCGATCCCCAATCAGCCCCAGCATTTT. This sequence encodes CATSDSIPNQPQHF.

The chain links TRBV28 to TRBJ2-4; D not certain. CDR1 and CDR2 (germline): MDHEN, SYDVKM. This CDR3 spans 13 amino acids. Deletions cut 10 bases from V and 1 base from J, with 11 bases between. CDR3 protein: CATEERAKNIQYF. As DNA, the CDR3 is TGTGCCACCGAGGAGAGGGCCAAAAACATTCAGTACTTC.

The chain uses TRBV5-5 and TRBJ1-5, with a tentative D call TRBD1 (6 bases). V dropped 6 bases and J dropped 2 bases, with 15 bases sitting between them. CDR1 and CDR2 (germline): SGHKS, YYEKEE (reference sequence). The CDR3 has 15 residues. CDR3 in amino acids: CASTDRLYGNQPQHF. The CDR3 DNA is TGTGCCAGCACCGACAGGCTTTATGGCAATCAGCCCCAGCATTTT.

CDR3 bases: TGCAGTGCTAGACACCCACAGGGGGACACTGAAGCTTTCTTT. The encoded protein is CSARHPQGDTEAFF. The rearrangement joins TRBV20-1 to TRBJ1-1, with TRBD1 matching over 8 bases. Looked up from germline, CDR1 is DFQATT and CDR2 is SNEGSKA (reference sequence). The CDR3 covers 14 residues. The trim removed 2 bases at V and 3 bases at J, leaving 5 bases unmatched.

The chain links TRBV5-8 to TRBJ1-6, with no clear D. The CDR3 covers 15 residues. The V and J ends lost 6 bases and 0 bases respectively, with 10 bases between them. Germline CDR1 reads SGHTS; CDR2 reads YDEGEE. The CDR3 sequence is CASIRRSSYNSPLHF. Here the CDR3 DNA reads TGTGCCAGCATAAGACGGAGCTCCTATAATTCACCCCTCCACTTT.

This sequence joins TRBV10-3 and TRBJ2-1; TRBD2 aligns across 8 bases. V lost 3 bases and J lost 13; bases outside the gene matches: 11. The CDR3 spans 14 residues. The germline gives CDR1 ENHRY, CDR2 SYGVKD. Here the CDR3 reads CAISDPVSGTEQFF. The CDR3 region has the DNA TGTGCCATCAGTGATCCGGTTAGCGGGACTGAACAGTTCTTC.

This clonotype was recorded many times. V usage is TRBV29-1 and J usage is TRBJ1-5; D might be TRBD1 (6 bases). V was cut by 7 bases and J by 3 bases, with 10 bases left in between. CDR1 is SQVTM and CDR2 is ANQGSEA in the germline V gene. CDR3 length equals 12 residues. This CDR3 reads CSAGTNNQPQHF. The CDR3 DNA is TGCAGCGCCGGGACAAACAATCAGCCCCAGCATTTT.

V is TRBV19 and J is TRBJ1-5; D gene ambiguous. The ends were cut back, 6 bases at V and 1 base at J, with 16 bases in the middle. The CDR3 extends over 16 amino acids. Germline values: CDR1 LNHDA, CDR2 SQIVND (reference sequence). CDR3 amino acids: CASRLLPGKSNQPQHF. The CDR3 nucleotides are TGTGCCAGTAGATTACTCCCCGGGAAAAGCAATCAGCCCCAGCATTTT.

This clonotype appeared a few times. The genes are TRBV6-2 or TRBV6-3 and TRBJ2-1; 8 nucleotides match TRBD2. The ends lost 5 bases at V and 9 bases at J; junction bases unmatched: 3. Germline CDR1 and CDR2: MNHEY and SVGEGT. This CDR3 contains 12 residues. The CDR3 DNA follows: TGTGCCAGCAGTAGGACTAGCTTTGAGCAGTTCTTC. Residues: CASSRTSFEQFF.

The sample holds a few counts of this clonotype. This chain links TRBV24-1 with TRBJ2-5; 7 nucleotides agree with TRBD1. Germline assignment: CDR1 KGHDR and CDR2 SFDVKD. CDR3 length: 15 amino acids. Unmatched junction bases numbered 3, after V lost 2 bases and J lost 1 base. The CDR3 protein is CATSDSTGPQETQYF. CDR3 sequence (DNA): TGTGCCACCAGTGATTCGACAGGGCCCCAAGAGACCCAGTACTTC.

The chain joins TRBV28 to TRBJ2-1; TRBD2 is a possible D gene (5 bases). CDR1 and CDR2 from the germline V gene are MDHEN and SYDVKM. V dropped 7 bases and J dropped 7 bases, with 14 bases sitting between them. This CDR3 has 13 residues. In nucleotides, the CDR3 is TGTGCCAGCATCTCAGAGTGGAGGAATGAGCAGTTCTTC. It is translated as CASISEWRNEQFF.

The CDR3 region is CASRSPTGTGNTIYF. The CDR3 DNA reads TGTGCCAGCAGATCCCCAACAGGGACCGGAAACACCATATATTTT. This chain joins TRBV6-1 and TRBJ1-3; D is perhaps TRBD1 (6 bases). The germline V gene encodes CDR1 MNHNS and CDR2 SASEGT. The CDR3 loop spans 15 amino acids. Deletions cut 6 bases from V and 4 bases from J, with 16 bases between.

This clonotype came up a few times. The V gene is TRBV29-1, the J gene TRBJ1-2, with 10 bases matching TRBD1. The CDR3 extends over 18 amino acids. CDR1 is SQVTM and CDR2 is ANQGSEA in the germline V gene. The trim removed 0 bases at V and 5 bases at J, leaving 15 bases unmatched. This chain's CDR3 is CSVEEGWGQGNHIYGYTF. The CDR3 coding sequence is TGCAGCGTTGAAGAGGGGTGGGGACAGGGGAATCATATATATGGCTACACCTTC.

This chain uses TRBV14 with TRBJ2-1; TRBD2 matches at 14 bases. Looked up from germline, CDR1 is SGHDN and CDR2 is FVKESK. The CDR3 is made up of 18 amino acids. V shed 3 bases and J 0 bases; nucleotides not matched to a gene: 4. In nucleotides, the CDR3 is TGTGCCAGCAGCCACGTTGGGACTAGCGGGAGCTCCTACAATGAGCAGTTCTTC. This gives the protein CASSHVGTSGSSYNEQFF.

The chain recombines TRBV20-1 with TRBJ2-7; 7 nucleotides line up with TRBD1. The CDR3 consists of 14 residues. With 6 bases clipped from V and 0 bases from J, the junction kept 8 bases outside the gene matches. The germline V gene encodes CDR1 DFQATT and CDR2 SNEGSKA (reference sequence). CDR3 residues: CSAPGTALSYEQYF. Here the CDR3 DNA reads TGCAGTGCCCCCGGGACAGCCCTCTCCTACGAGCAGTACTTC.

The table lists this clonotype with a few counts. This chain uses TRBV5-1 with TRBJ2-1; D possibly corresponds to TRBD2 (5 bases). The CDR3 spans 13 residues. Germline CDR1 is SGHRS and CDR2 is YFSETQ. Trimming took off 3 bases at V and 9 bases at J, with 13 bases between the two ends. The chain's CDR3 is CASSWPSLGEQFF. CDR3 nucleotides: TGCGCCAGCAGCTGGCCTAGCTTGGGTGAGCAGTTCTTC. Full variable domain (remainder filled in from reference TRBV5-1 and TRBJ2-1): KAGVTQTPRYLIKTRGQQVTLSCSPISGHRSVSWYQQTPGQGLQFLFEYFSETQRNKGNFPGRFSGRQFSNSRSEMNVSTLELGDSALYLCASSWPSLGEQFFGPGTRLTVL.

This clonotype was observed many times. This chain joins TRBV7-8 and TRBJ2-7; no reliable D call. Deletions cut 2 bases from V and 4 bases from J, with 6 bases between. The CDR3 has 12 amino acids. Germline CDR1 reads SGHVS; CDR2 reads FQNEAQ. The CDR3 sequence is CASSLYLYEQYV. The CDR3 DNA is TGTGCCAGCAGCTTATACTTATACGAGCAGTACGTC.

The chain has TRBV29-1 and TRBJ1-1, with D hard to call. Trimming left V 6 bases short and J 4 bases short, with 9 bases between. Germline V gene lookup returns CDR1 SQVTM and CDR2 ANQGSEA. The CDR3 loop spans 11 amino acids. CDR3 coding DNA: TGCAGCGTGTGTGTGCTCACTGAAGCTTTCTTT. It encodes CSVCVLTEAFF.